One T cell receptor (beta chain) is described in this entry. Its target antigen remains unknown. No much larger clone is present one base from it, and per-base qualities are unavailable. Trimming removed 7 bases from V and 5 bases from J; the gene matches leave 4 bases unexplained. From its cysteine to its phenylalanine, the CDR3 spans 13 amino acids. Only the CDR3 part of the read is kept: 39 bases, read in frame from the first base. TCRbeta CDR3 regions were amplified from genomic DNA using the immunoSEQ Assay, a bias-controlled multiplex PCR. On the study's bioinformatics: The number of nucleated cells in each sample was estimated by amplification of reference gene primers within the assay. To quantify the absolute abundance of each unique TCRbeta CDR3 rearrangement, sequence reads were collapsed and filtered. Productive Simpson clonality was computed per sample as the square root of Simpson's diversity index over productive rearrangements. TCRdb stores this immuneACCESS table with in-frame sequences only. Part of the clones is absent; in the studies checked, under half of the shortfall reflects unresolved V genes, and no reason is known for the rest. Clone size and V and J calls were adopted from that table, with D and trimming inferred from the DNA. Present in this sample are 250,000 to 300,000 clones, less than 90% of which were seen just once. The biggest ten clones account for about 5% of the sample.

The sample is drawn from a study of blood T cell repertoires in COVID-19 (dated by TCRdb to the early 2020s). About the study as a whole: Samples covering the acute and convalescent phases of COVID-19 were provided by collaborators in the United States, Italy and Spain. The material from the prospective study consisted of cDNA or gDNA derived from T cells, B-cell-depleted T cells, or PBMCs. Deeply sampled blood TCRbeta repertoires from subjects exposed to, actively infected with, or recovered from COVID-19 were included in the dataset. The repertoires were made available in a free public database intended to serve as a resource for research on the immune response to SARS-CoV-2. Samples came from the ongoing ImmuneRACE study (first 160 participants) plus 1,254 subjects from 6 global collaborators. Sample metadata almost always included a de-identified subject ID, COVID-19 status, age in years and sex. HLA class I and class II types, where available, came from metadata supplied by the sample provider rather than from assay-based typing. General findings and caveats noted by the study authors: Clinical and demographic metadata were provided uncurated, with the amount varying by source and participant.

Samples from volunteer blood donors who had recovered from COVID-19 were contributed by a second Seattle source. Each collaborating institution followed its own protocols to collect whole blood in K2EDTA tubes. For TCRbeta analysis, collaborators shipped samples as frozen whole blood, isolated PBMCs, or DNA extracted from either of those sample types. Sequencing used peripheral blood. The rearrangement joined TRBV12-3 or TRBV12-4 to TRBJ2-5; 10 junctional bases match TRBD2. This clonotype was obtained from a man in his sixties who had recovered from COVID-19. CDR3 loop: CASTRTSGETQYF. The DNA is TGTGCCAGCACCCGGACTAGCGGTGAGACCCAGTACTTC.